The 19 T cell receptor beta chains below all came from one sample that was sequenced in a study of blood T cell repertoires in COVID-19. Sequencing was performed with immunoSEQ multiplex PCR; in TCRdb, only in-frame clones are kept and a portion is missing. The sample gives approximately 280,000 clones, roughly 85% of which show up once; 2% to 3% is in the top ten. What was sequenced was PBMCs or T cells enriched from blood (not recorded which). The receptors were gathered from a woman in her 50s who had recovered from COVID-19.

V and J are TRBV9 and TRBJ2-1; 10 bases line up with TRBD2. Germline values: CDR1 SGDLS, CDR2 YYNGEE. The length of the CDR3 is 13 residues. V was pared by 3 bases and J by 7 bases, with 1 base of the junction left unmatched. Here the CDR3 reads CASSGTSGNEQFF. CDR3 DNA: TGTGCCAGCAGCGGGACTAGCGGAAATGAGCAGTTCTTC. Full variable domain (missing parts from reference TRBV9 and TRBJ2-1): DSGVTQTPKHLITATGQRVTLRCSPRSGDLSVYWYQQSLDQGLQFLIQYYNGEERAKGNILERFSAQQFPDLHSELNLSSLELGDSALYFCASSGTSGNEQFFGPGTRLTVL.

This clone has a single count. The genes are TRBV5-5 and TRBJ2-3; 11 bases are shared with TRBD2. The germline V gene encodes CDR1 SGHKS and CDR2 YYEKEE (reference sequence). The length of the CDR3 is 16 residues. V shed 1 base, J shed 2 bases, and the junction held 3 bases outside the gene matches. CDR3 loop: CASSLTGLADTDTQYF. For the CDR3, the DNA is TGTGCCAGCAGCTTGACGGGACTAGCGGACACAGATACGCAGTATTTT.

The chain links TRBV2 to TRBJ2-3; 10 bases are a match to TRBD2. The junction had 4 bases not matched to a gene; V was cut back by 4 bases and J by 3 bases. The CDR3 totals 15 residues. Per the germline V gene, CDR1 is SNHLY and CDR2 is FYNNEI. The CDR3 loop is CASSVASGGTDTQYF. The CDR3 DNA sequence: TGTGCCAGCAGTGTAGCTAGCGGGGGAACAGATACGCAGTATTTT.

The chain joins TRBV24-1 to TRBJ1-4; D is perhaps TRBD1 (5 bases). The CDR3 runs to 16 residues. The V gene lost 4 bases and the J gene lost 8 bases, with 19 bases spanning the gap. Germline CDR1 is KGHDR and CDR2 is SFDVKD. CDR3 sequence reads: CATSEGTGGGGEKLFF. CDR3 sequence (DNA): TGTGCCACCAGTGAAGGAACCGGTGGGGGAGGGGAAAAACTGTTTTTT.

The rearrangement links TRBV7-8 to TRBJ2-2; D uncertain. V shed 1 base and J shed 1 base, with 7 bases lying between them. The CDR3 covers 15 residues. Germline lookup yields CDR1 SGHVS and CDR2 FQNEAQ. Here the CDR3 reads CASSLVGGNTGELFF. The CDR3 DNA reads TGTGCCAGCAGCTTAGTCGGCGGGAACACCGGGGAGCTGTTTTTT.

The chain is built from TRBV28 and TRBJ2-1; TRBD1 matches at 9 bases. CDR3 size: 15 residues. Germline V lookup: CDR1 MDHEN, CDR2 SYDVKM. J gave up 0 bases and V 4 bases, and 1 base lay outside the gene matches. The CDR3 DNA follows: TGTGCCAGCAGTTCACAGGGGGCCTCCTACAATGAGCAGTTCTTC. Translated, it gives CASSSQGASYNEQFF.

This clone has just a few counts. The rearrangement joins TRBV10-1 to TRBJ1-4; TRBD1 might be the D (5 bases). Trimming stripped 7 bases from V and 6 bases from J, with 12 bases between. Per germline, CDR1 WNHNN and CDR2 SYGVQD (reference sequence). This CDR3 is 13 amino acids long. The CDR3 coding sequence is TGCGCCAGCAAGGAGGGGTTGGATGAAAAACTGTTTTTT. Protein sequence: CASKEGLDEKLFF.

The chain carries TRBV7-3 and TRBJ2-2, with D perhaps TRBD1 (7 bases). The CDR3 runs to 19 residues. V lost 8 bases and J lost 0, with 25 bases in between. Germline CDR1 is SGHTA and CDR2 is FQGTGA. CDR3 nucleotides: TGTGCCAGCGGACTAATTGACCTACCGGACAGGCCGAACACCGGGGAGCTGTTTTTT. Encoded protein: CASGLIDLPDRPNTGELFF. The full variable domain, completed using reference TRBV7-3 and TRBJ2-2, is GAGVSQTPSNKVTEKGKYVELRCDPISGHTALYWYRQSLGQGPEFLIYFQGTGAADDSGLPNDRFFAVRPEGSVSTLKIQRTERGDSAVYLCASGLIDLPDRPNTGELFFGEGSRLTVL.

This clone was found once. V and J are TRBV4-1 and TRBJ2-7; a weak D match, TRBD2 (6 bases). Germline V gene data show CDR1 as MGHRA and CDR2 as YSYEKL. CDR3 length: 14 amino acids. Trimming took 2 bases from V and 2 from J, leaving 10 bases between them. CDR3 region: CASSQWGVPYEQYF. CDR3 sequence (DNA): TGCGCCAGCAGCCAATGGGGGGTACCCTACGAGCAGTACTTC.

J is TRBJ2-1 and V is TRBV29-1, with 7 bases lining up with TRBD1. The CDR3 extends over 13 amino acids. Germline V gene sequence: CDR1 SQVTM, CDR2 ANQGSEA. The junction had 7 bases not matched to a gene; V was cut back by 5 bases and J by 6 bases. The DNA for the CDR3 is TGCAGCGTTTCCGGGACAGCACCCAATGAGCAGTTCTTC. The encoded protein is CSVSGTAPNEQFF.

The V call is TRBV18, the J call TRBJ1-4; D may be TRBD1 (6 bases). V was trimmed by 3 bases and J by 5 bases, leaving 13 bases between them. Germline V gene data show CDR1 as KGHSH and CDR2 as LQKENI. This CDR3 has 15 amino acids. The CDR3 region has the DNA TGTGCCAGCTCACCCGGAGACAGGTCCAATGAAAAACTGTTTTTT. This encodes CASSPGDRSNEKLFF.

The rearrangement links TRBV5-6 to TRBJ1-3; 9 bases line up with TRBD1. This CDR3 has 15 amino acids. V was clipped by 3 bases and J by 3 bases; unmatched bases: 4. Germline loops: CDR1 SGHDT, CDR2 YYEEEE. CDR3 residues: CASSSGTGFGNTIYF. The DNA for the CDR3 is TGTGCCAGCAGCTCCGGGACAGGGTTTGGAAACACCATATATTTT.

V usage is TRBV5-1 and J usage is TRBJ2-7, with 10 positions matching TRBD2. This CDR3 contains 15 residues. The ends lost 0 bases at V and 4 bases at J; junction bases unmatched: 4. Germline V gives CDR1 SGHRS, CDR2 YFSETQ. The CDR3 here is CASSLVAGGSYEQYF. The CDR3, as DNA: TGCGCCAGCAGCTTGGTAGCGGGGGGCTCTTACGAGCAGTACTTC.

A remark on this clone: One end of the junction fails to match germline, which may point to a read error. CDR3 sequence reads: CASSLGGPRRVKTEAFF. CDR3 DNA sequence: TGTGCCAGCAGCTTGGGGGGCCCCCGCAGGGTGAAAACTGAAGCTTTCTTT. The chain recombines TRBV5-4 with TRBJ1-1; D is possibly TRBD1 (5 bases). Germline CDR1 SGHNT, CDR2 YYREEE (reference sequence). The CDR3 sequence is 17 residues long.

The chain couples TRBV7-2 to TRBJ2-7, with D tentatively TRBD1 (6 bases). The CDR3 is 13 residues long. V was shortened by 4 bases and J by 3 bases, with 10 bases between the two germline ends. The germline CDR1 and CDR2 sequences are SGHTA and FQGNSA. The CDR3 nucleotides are TGTGCCAGCAGCTGGGGACACCACTACGAGCAGTACTTC. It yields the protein CASSWGHHYEQYF.

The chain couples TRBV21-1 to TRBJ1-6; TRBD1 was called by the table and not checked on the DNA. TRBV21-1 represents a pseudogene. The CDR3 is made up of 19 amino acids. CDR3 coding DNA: TGTGCCAGCAGCAAGAACGGACAGGGACTCCTCCTCGATAATTCACCCCTCCACTTT. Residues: CASSKNGQGLLLDNSPLHF.

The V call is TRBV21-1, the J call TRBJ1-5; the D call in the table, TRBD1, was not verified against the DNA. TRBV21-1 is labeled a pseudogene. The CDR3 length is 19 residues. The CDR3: CARLTSGDRELDSNQPQHF. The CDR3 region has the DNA TGTGCCAGACTCACCTCGGGGGACAGGGAACTAGATAGCAATCAGCCCCAGCATTTT.

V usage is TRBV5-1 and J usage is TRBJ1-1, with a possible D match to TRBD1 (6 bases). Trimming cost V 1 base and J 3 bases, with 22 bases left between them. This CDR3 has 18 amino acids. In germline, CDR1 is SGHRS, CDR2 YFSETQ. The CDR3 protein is CASSLNRGAGLGYTEAFF. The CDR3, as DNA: TGCGCCAGCAGCTTGAACCGGGGGGCCGGATTGGGGTACACTGAAGCTTTCTTT.

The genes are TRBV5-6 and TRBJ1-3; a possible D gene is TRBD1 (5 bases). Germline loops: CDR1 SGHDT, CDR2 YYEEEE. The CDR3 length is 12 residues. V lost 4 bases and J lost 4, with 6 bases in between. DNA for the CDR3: TGTGCCAGCAGCCGGGGGGGAAACACCATATATTTT. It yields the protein CASSRGGNTIYF.